This is a list of T cell receptor beta chains from one sample in a study of CD8 T cells in Susac syndrome. TCRdb called the immunoSEQ multiplex PCR reads again in MiXCR, with one record for every CDR3 protein. Here the sample spans about 280,000 distinct CDR3 sequences, 80% to 90% being singletons. Specimen: CD8+ T cells from PBMCs. These receptors were taken from a human donor with multiple sclerosis. Each CDR3 is given without its conserved first and last residue. The order of the fields is J gene, V gene, CDR3 protein.

J: TRBJ2-1; V: TRBV27; CDR3: ASARPAGEAYNEQF
J: TRBJ2-1; V: TRBV23-1; CDR3: ASSQSPSSGRNNEQF
J: TRBJ2-3; V: TRBV13; CDR3: ASSATLTDTQY
J: TRBJ2-3; V: TRBV10-3; CDR3: AISVGGSPDTQY
J: TRBJ2-4; V: TRBV27; CDR3: ASSPVEPVAKNIQY
J: TRBJ2-7; V: TRBV9; CDR3: ASSVREGQLLDEQY
J: TRBJ1-1; V: TRBV2; CDR3: ASTRGALTEAF
J: TRBJ2-3; V: TRBV2; CDR3: ASRPGPISDTQY
J: TRBJ2-7; V: TRBV27; CDR3: ASSLTPTYEQY
J: TRBJ1-1; V: TRBV5-5; CDR3: ASSMPSNIAVIGAF
J: TRBJ1-2; V: TRBV27; CDR3: ASSPRDGRRYGYT
J: TRBJ2-7; V: TRBV6-1; CDR3: ASSATGGSYEQY
J: TRBJ1-1; V: TRBV19; CDR3: ASRARDSLNTEAF
J: TRBJ1-4; V: TRBV7-6; CDR3: ASSLGKRQGFEKLF
J: TRBJ1-3; V: TRBV10-3; CDR3: AIKIQGKRFGNTIY
J: TRBJ2-4; V: TRBV6-1; CDR3: ASSELRGRPGLIQY
J: TRBJ2-1; V: TRBV6-1; CDR3: ASTPLPHNEQF
J: TRBJ1-5; V: TRBV19; CDR3: ASSIPRGGEGQPQH
J: TRBJ2-2; V: TRBV7-8; CDR3: ASSLPPRRRGHMGELF
J: TRBJ2-5; V: TRBV23-1; CDR3: ASSQSDQETQY
J: TRBJ2-1; V: TRBV12-3/TRBV12-4; CDR3: ASSRRYGDNEQF
J: TRBJ2-7; V: TRBV25-1; CDR3: ASTDTRDRGNGQY
J: TRBJ2-7; V: TRBV5-1; CDR3: ANPDRGLYEQY
J: TRBJ2-1; V: TRBV15; CDR3: ATSRTTSSSYNEQF
J: TRBJ2-1; V: TRBV27; CDR3: ASSSPTGEQF
J: TRBJ1-1; V: TRBV6-6; CDR3: ASSYRPLGAEAF
J: TRBJ2-5; V: TRBV29-1; CDR3: SVDVGETQY
J: TRBJ2-3; V: TRBV10-3; CDR3: AISPRDYRRLNSTDTQY
J: TRBJ1-2; V: TRBV11-2; CDR3: ASSTITGNWYGYT
J: TRBJ1-1; V: TRBV21-1; CDR3: ASSDQRDRLNTEAF
J: TRBJ1-2; V: TRBV25-1; CDR3: ASSAGVRNYGYT
J: TRBJ1-3; V: TRBV7-9; CDR3: ASSASERPGNTIY
J: TRBJ1-5; V: TRBV2; CDR3: ASSEVPVINQPQH
J: TRBJ1-4; V: TRBV19; CDR3: ASSARQTFNEKLF
J: TRBJ2-5; V: TRBV10-3; CDR3: AISDAFWETQY
J: TRBJ2-7; V: TRBV29-1; CDR3: SIGGQGAYEQY
J: TRBJ1-1; V: TRBV27; CDR3: ASSFGGLYTEAF
J: TRBJ2-5; V: TRBV9; CDR3: ASSVAEGFSLETQY
J: TRBJ2-1; V: TRBV29-1; CDR3: SGTGTSGNNEQF
J: TRBJ2-7; V: TRBV21-1; CDR3: ASSRGKGNYEQY
J: TRBJ1-1; V: TRBV5-6; CDR3: ASSHTGSAEAF
J: TRBJ1-2; V: TRBV10-3; CDR3: AISDPPRGGGYGYT
J: TRBJ2-7; V: TRBV9; CDR3: ASSGGPEQY
J: TRBJ2-2; V: TRBV10-3; CDR3: AISESLLGNTGELF
J: TRBJ2-5; V: TRBV7-6; CDR3: ASSPTRAILGETQY
J: TRBJ2-1; V: TRBV12-3/TRBV12-4; CDR3: ASSGTSGSSYNEQF
J: TRBJ1-1; V: TRBV29-1; CDR3: SVEDGTGLHTEAF
J: TRBJ2-1; V: TRBV3-1; CDR3: ASSQDPSDLYNEQF
J: TRBJ2-7; V: TRBV27; CDR3: ASSHKDYYEQY
J: TRBJ1-1; V: TRBV27; CDR3: ASGSQFIGLAEAF
J: TRBJ2-3; V: TRBV21-1; CDR3: ASSKLHLEILASTDTQY
J: TRBJ2-1; V: TRBV12-3/TRBV12-4; CDR3: ASSPGPAAYNEQF